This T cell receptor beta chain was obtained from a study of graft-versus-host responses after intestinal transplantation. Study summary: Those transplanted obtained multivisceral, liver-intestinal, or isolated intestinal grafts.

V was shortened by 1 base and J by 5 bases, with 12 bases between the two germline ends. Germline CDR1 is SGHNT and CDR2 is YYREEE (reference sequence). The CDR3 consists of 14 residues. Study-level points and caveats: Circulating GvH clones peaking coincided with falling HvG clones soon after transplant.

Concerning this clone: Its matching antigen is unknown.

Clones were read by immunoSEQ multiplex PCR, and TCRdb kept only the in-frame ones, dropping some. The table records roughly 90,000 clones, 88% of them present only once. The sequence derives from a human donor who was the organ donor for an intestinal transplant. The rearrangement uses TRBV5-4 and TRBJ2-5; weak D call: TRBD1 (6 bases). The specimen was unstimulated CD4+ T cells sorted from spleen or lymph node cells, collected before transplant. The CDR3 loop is CASSLQGPPETQYF. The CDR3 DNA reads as TGTGCCAGCAGCTTGCAGGGGCCCCCCGAGACCCAGTACTTC.